The text below deals with one TCR beta chain. The table came from immunoSEQ multiplex PCR; TCRdb's copy has only in-frame clones and leaves some out. The table lists 150,000 to 200,000 clones, around 79% of them singletons. CDR3 length: 14 amino acids. Germline-derived CDR1 and CDR2 are MNHEY and SVGAGI. Trimming shortened V by 8 bases and J by 4 bases, and 16 bases separated the two germline ends. These data originate in a study of blood T cell repertoires in COVID-19. This TCR was recovered from a man between 45 and 60 years old who had recovered from COVID-19. The sequencing sample was made of PBMCs or T cells enriched from blood (not recorded which). The J gene is TRBJ2-3, the V gene TRBV6-5; possible D gene TRBD2, 6 bases. The CDR3 here is CASAEGPLPDTQYF. CDR3 sequence (DNA): TGTGCCAGCGCGGAGGGGCCCCTACCAGATACGCAGTATTTT.